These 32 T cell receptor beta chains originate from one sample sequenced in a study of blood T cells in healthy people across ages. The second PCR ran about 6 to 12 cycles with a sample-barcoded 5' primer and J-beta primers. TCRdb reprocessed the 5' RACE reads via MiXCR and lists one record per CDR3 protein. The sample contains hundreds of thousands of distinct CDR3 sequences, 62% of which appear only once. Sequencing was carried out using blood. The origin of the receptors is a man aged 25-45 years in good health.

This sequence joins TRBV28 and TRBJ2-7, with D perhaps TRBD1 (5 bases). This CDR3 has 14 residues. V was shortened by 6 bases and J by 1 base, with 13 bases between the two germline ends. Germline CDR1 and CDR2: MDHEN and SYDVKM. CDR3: CASSSARVSYEQYF. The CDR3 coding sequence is TGTGCCAGCAGCTCAGCCAGGGTATCCTACGAGCAGTACTTC.

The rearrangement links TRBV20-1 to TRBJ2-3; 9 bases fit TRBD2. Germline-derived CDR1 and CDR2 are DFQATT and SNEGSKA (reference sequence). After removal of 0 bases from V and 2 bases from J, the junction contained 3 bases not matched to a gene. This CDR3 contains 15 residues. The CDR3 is CSARELAGTTDTQYF. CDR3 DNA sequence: TGCAGTGCTAGAGAGCTAGCGGGGACCACAGATACGCAGTATTTT.

The CDR3 protein is CASSKLGLASSYEQYF. The CDR3 DNA sequence: TGTGCCAGCAGTAAGCTAGGACTAGCGAGCTCCTACGAGCAGTACTTC. This rearrangement joins TRBV6-2 or TRBV6-3 to TRBJ2-7; TRBD2 matches 9 bases. J was trimmed by 0 bases and V by 5 bases; bases with no gene match: 8. This CDR3 has 16 residues. Per germline, CDR1 MNHEY and CDR2 SVGEGT.

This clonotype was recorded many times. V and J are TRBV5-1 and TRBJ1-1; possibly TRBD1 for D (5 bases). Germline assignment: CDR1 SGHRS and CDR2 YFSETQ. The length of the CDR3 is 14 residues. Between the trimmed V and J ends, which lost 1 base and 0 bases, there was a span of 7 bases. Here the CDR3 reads CASSLQGVNTEAFF. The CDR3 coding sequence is TGCGCCAGCAGCTTGCAAGGGGTGAACACTGAAGCTTTCTTT.

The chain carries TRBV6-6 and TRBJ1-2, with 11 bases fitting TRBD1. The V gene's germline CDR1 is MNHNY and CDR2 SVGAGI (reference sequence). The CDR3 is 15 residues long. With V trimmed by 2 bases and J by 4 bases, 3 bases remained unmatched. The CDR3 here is CASSYRDRGIYGYTF. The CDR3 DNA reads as TGTGCCAGCAGTTACCGGGACAGGGGGATCTATGGCTACACCTTC.

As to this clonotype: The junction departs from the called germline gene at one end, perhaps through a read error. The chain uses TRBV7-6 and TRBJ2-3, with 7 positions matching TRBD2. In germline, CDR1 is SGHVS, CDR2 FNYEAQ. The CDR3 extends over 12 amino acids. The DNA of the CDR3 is TGTGCCAGCAGCCCCGGGGGGAATACGCGGTATTTT. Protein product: CASSPGGNTRYF.

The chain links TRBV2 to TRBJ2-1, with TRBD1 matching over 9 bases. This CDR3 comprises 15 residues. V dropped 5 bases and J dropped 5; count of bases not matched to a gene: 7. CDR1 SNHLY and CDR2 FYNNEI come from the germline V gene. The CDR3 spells CASSQGQGSNNEQFF. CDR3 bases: TGTGCCAGCAGTCAGGGACAGGGTAGTAACAATGAGCAGTTCTTC. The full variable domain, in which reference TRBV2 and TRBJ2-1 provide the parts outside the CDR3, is EPEVTQTPSHQVTQMGQEVILRCVPISNHLYFYWYRQILGQKVEFLVSFYNNEISEKSEIFDDQFSVERPDGSNFTLKIRSTKLEDSAMYFCASSQGQGSNNEQFFGPGTRLTVL.

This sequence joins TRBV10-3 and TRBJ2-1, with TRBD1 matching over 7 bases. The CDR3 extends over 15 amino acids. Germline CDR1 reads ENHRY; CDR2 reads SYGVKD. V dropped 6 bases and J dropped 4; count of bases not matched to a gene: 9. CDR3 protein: CAISPRDSLYNEQFF. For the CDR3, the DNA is TGTGCCATCAGCCCCCGGGACAGCCTTTACAATGAGCAGTTCTTC.

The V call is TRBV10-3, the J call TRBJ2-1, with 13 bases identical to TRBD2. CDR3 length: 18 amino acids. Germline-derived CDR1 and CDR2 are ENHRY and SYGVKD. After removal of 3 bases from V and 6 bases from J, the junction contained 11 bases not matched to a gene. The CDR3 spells CAISDSTSGGWLGNEQFF. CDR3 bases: TGTGCCATCAGTGATTCGACTAGCGGGGGGTGGTTAGGCAATGAGCAGTTCTTC.

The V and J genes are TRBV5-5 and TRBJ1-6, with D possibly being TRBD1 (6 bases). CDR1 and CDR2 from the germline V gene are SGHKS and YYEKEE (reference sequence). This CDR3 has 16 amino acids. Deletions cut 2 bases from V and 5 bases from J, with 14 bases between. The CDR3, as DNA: TGTGCCAGCAGCTTAAGGCGGGACATTAATAATTCACCCCTCCACTTT. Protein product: CASSLRRDINNSPLHF.

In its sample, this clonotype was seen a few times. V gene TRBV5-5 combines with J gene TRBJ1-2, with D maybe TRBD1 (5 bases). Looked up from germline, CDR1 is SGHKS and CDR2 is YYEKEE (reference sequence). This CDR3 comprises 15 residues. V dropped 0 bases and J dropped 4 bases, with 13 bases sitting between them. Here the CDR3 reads CASSLEGIRAYGYTF. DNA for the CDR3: TGTGCCAGCAGCTTGGAAGGGATCAGGGCCTATGGCTACACCTTC.

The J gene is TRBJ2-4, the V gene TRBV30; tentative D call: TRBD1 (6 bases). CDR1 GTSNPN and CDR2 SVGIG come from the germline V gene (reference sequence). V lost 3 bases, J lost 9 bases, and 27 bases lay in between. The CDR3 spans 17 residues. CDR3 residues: CAWRERVLGIRGGIQYF. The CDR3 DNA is TGTGCCTGGAGAGAAAGGGTGTTGGGGATTCGAGGGGGCATTCAGTACTTC.

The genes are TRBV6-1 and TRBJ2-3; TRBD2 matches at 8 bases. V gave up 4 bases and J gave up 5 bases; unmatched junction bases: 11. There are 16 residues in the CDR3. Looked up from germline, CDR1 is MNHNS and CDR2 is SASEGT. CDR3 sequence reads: CASSGSEVAGRDTQYF. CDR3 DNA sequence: TGTGCCAGCAGTGGGTCGGAGGTAGCGGGGCGAGATACGCAGTATTTT.

In nucleotides, the CDR3 is TGTGCCAGTTCACGGGACAGGGAGGACACAGATACGCAGTATTTT. Translation gives CASSRDREDTDTQYF. The V call is TRBV28, the J call TRBJ2-3; 9 bases map to TRBD1. CDR1 is MDHEN, CDR2 SYDVKM, per germline. V shed 9 bases and J 2 bases; nucleotides not matched to a gene: 9. CDR3 size: 15 residues. Combining the CDR3 with reference TRBV28 and TRBJ2-3 gives the whole variable domain DVKVTQSSRYLVKRTGEKVFLECVQDMDHENMFWYRQDPGLGLRLIYFSYDVKMKEKGDIPEGYSVSREKKERFSLILESASTNQTSMYLCASSRDREDTDTQYFGPGTRLTVL.

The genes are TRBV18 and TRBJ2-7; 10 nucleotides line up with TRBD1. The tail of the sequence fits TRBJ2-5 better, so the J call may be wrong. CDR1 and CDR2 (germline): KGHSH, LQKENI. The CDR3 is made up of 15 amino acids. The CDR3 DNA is TGTGCCAGCTCACAGGGACAGGGGACCCAAGAGACCCAGTACTTC. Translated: CASSQGQGTQETQYF.

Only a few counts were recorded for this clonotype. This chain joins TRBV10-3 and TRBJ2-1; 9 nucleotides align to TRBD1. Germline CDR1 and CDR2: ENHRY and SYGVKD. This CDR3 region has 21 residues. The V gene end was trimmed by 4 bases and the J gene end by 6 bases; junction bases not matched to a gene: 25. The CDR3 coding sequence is TGTGCCATCAGTGTTGGAGCGGGACAGGGTAATAATCGGGAATTTGTCAATGAGCAGTTCTTC. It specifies CAISVGAGQGNNREFVNEQFF.

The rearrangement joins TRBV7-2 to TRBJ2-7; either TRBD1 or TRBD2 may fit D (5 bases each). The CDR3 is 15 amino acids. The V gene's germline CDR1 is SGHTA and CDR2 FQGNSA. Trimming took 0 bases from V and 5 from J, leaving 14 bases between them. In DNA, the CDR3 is TGTGCCAGCAGCTTAGCCAGGGACGCCTTTGACGAGCAGTACTTC. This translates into CASSLARDAFDEQYF. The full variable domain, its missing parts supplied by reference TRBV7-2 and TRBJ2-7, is GAGVSQSPSNKVTEKGKDVELRCDPISGHTALYWYRQSLGQGLEFLIYFQGNSAPDKSGLPSDRFSAERTGGSVSTLTIQRTQQEDSAVYLCASSLARDAFDEQYFGPGTRLTVT.

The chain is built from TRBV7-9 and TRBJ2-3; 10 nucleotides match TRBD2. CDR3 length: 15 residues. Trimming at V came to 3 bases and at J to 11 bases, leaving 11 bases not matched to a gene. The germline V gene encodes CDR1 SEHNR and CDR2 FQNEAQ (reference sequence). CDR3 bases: TGTGCCAGCAGCTTGGGTCTAGCGGGGGCCCCAAGGCAGTATTTT. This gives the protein CASSLGLAGAPRQYF.

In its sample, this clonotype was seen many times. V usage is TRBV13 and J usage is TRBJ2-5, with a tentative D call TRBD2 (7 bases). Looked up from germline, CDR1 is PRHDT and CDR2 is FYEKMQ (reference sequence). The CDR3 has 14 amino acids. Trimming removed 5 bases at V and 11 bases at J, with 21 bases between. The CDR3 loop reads CASSRGGPRGEQYF. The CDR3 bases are TGTGCCAGCAGCCGCGGGGGCCCCCGGGGTGAGCAGTACTTC.

The CDR3 DNA is TGTGCCAGCAGCCAAGAGGGAGGGGGCGCGGGCTATGGCTACACCTTC. As protein: CASSQEGGGAGYGYTF. The chain has TRBV4-2 and TRBJ1-2, with TRBD1 identical over 7 bases. Germline values: CDR1 LGHNA, CDR2 YNFKEQ. The CDR3 sequence is 16 residues long. The junction had 8 bases not matched to a gene; V was cut back by 0 bases and J by 4 bases.

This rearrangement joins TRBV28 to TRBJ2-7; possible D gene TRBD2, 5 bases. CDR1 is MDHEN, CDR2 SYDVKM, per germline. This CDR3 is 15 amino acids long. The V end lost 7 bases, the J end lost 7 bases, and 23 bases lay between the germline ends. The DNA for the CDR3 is TGTGCCAGCATCCCACCGGATGCAGGCTCGGGGGAGCAGTACTTC. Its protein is CASIPPDAGSGEQYF.

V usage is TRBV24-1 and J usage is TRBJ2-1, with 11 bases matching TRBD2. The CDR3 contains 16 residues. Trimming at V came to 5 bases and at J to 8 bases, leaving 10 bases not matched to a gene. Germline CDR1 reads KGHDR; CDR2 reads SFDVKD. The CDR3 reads CATSAQGLAGTDEQFF. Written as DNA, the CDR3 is TGTGCCACCAGTGCCCAAGGACTAGCGGGTACCGATGAGCAGTTCTTC.

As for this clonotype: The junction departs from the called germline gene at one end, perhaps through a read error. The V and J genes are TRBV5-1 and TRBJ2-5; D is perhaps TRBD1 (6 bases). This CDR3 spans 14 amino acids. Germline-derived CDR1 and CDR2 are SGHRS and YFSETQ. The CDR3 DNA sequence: TGCGCCGGCAGCTTGGGAACAGGGCCTGAGACCCAGTACTTC. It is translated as CAGSLGTGPETQYF. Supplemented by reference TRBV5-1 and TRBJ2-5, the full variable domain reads KAGVTQTPRYLIKTRGQQVTLSCSPISGHRSVSWYQQTPGQGLQFLFEYFSETQRNKGNFPGRFSGRQFSNSRSEMNVSTLELGDSALYLCAGSLGTGPETQYFGPGTRLLVL.

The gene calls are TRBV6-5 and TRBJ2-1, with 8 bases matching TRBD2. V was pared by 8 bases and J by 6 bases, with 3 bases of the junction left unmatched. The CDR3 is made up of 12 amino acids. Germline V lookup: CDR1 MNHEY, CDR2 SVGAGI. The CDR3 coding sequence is TGTGCCAGCCACCGGGGGGGCAATGAGCAGTTCTTC. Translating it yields CASHRGGNEQFF.

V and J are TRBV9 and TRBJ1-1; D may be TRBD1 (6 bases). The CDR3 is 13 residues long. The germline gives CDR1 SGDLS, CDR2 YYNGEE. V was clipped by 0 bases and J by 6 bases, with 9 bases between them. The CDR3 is CASSVAGGAEAFF. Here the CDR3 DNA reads TGTGCCAGCAGCGTAGCCGGGGGCGCTGAAGCTTTCTTT.

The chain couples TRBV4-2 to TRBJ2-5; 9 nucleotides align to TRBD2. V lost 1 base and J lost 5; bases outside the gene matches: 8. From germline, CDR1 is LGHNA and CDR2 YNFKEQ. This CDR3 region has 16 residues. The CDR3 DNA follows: TGTGCCAGCAGCCAAGTTTGGTCTAGCGGGGATGAGACCCAGTACTTC. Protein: CASSQVWSSGDETQYF.

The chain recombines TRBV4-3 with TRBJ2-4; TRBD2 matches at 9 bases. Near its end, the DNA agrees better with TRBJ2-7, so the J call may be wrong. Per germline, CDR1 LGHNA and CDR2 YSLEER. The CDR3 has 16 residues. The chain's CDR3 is CASSPTVAGGPNEQYF. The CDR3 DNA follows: TGCGCCAGCAGTCCTACTGTGGCGGGGGGGCCGAACGAGCAGTACTTC.

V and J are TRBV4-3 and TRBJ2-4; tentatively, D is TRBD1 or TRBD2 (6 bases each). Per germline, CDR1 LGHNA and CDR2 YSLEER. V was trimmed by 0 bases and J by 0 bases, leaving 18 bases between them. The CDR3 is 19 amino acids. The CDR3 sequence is CASSQDKGGSHLAKNIQYF. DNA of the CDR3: TGCGCCAGCAGCCAAGATAAGGGGGGTTCTCACTTAGCCAAAAACATTCAGTACTTC.

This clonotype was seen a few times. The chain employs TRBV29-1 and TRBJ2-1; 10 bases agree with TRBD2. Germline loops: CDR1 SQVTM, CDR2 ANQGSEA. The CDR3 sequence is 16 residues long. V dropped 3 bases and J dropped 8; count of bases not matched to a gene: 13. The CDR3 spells CSVEGLAGETGDEQFF. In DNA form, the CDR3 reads TGCAGCGTTGAGGGGCTAGCGGGGGAGACGGGAGATGAGCAGTTCTTC.

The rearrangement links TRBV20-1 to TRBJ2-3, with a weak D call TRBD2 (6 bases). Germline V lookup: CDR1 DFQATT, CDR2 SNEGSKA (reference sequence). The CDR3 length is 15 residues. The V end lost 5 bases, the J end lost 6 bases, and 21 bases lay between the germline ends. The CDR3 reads CSAGGAWDSSDTQYF. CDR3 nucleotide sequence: TGCAGTGCTGGAGGAGCCTGGGACTCCTCGGATACGCAGTATTTT.

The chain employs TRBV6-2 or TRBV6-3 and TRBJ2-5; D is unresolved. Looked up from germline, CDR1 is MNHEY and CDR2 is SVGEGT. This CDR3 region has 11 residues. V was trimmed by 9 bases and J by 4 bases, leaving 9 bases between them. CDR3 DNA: TGTGCCAGTTCAAATACAGAGACCCAGTACTTC. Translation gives CASSNTETQYF.

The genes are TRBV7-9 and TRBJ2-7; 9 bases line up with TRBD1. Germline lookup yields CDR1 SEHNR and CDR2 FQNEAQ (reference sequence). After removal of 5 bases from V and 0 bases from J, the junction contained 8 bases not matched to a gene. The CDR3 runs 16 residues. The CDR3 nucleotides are TGTGCCAGCAGCCCACGATTGGACAGGGGCTCCTACGAGCAGTACTTC. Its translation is CASSPRLDRGSYEQYF.